The rows below give T cell receptor beta chains drawn from one sample of a study of blood T cell repertoires in COVID-19. Sequencing was performed with immunoSEQ multiplex PCR; in TCRdb, only in-frame clones are kept and a portion is missing. The sample contains over 200,000 clones, approximately 90% of which appear only once. The sample consisted of peripheral blood. The receptors derive from a woman younger than 30 who had recovered from COVID-19. Each CDR3 is given with its conserved first and last residue. Clone size appears in some rows only: once, few, many, or a class for an expanded clone.

>TRBV10-3|once
CAISESLPGQGNTEAFF
>TRBV7-8|once
CASSPGTSYSYNEQFF
>TRBV7-9|-
CASSSSLEDTQYF
>TRBV13|-
CASSPIAGEQYF
>TRBV3-1/TRBV3-2|-
CASNHGTSGRPETQYF
>TRBV7-2|-
CASSSQGGRDGYTF
>TRBV5-5|-
CASSGGTPTPYGYTF
>TRBV5-4|-
CASSFLADTDTQYF
>TRBV7-9|few
CASSVLQGNEQFF
>TRBV6-5|-
CASSPWTGAGEKLFF
>TRBV13|-
CASSPSGQWFPHGYTF
>TRBV6-5|-
CASRRDTEAFF
>TRBV6-6|-
CASSYPTRGGENTIYF
>TRBV25-1|-
CASSDRDRSTYEQYF
>TRBV10-1|-
CASSLPGGGGYTF
>TRBV11-2|-
CASSLGQGAWETQYF
>TRBV6-5|-
CASYRAAGEKLFF
>TRBV11-2|-
CASSLLGSGSTEAFF
>TRBV5-6|-
CASSFSGWGTSSNQPQHF
>TRBV29-1|-
CSVEGSKESQETQYF
>TRBV6-2/TRBV6-3|-
CASSHLRLAGGNEQFF
>TRBV12-3/TRBV12-4|-
CASSFGQGYEQYF
>TRBV29-1|-
CSVVVEMNTEAFF
>TRBV7-2|once
CASSLAGLAGGKNTGELFF
>TRBV29-1|-
CSVGGPGQGGETQYF
>TRBV5-1|-
CASSLDPGLAGGSGELFF
>TRBV10-3|-
CAIKVATGGPEAFF
>TRBV12-3/TRBV12-4|-
CASLGHEQFF
>TRBV7-9|once
CASSLGDRPNEKLFF
>TRBV30|-
CAWTGLQETQYF
>TRBV6-2/TRBV6-3|-
CASSYTLAGPTDEQFF
>TRBV10-3|-
CAISVGGFEYEQYF
>TRBV19|-
CASSSTIQGDNYGYTF
>TRBV27|-
CASSPQGPYEQYF
>TRBV2|-
CASKDGTGATEAFF
>TRBV9|-
CASSVGQGANEQYF
>TRBV20-1|-
CSASSDGTASTIHGYTF
>TRBV30|-
CAWSMGGTKVYGYTF
>TRBV11-2|-
CASSFRGLYTDTQYF
>TRBV14|-
CASISTGGGHTEAFF